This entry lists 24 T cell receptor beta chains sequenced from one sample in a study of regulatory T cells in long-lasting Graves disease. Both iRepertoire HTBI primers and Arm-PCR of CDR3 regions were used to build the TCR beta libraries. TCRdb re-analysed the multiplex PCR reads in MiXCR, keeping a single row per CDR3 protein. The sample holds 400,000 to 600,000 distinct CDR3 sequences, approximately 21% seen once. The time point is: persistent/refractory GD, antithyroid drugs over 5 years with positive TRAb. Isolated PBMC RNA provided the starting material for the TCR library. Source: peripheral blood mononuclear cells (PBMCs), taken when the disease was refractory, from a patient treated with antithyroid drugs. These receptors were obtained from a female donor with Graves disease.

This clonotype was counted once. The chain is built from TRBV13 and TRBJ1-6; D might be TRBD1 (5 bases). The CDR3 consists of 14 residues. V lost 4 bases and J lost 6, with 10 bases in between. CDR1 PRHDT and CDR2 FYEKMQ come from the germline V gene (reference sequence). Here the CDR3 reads CASSSGLGNSPLHF. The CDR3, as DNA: TGTGCCAGCAGCTCAGGGCTGGGTAATTCACCCCTCCACTTT.

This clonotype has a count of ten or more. The CDR3 DNA is TGTGCCACCAGCAGAATTACTAGCGGTCAAGAGACCCAGTACTTC. As protein: CATSRITSGQETQYF. The chain is built from TRBV15 and TRBJ2-5, with 8 bases lining up with TRBD2. This CDR3 is 15 amino acids long. After removal of 2 bases from V and 2 bases from J, the junction contained 4 bases not matched to a gene. Germline V gives CDR1 LNHNV, CDR2 YYDKDF (reference sequence).

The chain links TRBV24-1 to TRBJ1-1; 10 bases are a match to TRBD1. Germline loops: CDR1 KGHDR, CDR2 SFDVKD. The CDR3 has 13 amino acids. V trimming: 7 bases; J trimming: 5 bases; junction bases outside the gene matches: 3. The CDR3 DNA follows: TGTGCCACCAGGGGACAGGGGAAGACTGAAGCTTTCTTT. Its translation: CATRGQGKTEAFF.

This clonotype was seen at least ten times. The CDR3, as DNA: TGTGCCAGCAGTTTGGGAGGGGGAATCGAGACCCAGTACTTC. It specifies CASSLGGGIETQYF. V and J are TRBV12-3 or TRBV12-4 and TRBJ2-5; TRBD2 is a possible D gene (7 bases). The V and J ends lost 3 bases and 5 bases respectively, with 13 bases between them. This CDR3 is built from 14 residues.

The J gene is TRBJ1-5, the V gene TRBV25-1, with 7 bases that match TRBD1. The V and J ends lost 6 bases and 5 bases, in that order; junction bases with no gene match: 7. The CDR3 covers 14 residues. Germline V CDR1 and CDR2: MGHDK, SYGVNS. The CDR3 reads CASSGRDSHQPQHF. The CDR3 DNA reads TGTGCCAGCAGCGGCCGGGACAGTCATCAGCCCCAGCATTTT.

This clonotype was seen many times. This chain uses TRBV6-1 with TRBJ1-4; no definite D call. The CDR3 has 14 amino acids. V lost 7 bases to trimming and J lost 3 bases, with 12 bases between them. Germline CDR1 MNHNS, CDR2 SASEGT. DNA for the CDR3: TGTGCCAGCACCGACGCGCCTCCTAATGAAAAACTGTTTTTT. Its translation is CASTDAPPNEKLFF.

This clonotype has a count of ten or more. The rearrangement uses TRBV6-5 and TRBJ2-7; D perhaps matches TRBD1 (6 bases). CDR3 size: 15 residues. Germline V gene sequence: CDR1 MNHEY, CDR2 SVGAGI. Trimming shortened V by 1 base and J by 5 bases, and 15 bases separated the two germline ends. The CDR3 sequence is CASSYYYGTPNEQYF. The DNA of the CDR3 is TGTGCCAGCAGTTACTACTACGGGACACCTAACGAGCAGTACTTC.

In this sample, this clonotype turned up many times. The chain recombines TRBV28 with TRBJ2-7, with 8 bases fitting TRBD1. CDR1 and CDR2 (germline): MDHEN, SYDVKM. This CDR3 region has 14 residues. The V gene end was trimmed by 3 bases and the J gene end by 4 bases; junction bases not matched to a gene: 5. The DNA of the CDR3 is TGTGCCAGCAGTTTTTGGCAGGGGGCTTACGAGCAGTACTTC. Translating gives CASSFWQGAYEQYF.

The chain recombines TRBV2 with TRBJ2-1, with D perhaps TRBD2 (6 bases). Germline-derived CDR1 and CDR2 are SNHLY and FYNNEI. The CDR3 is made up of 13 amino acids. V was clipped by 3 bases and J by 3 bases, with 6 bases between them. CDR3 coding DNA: TGTGCCAGCAGTGAGGGACTCTACAATGAGCAGTTCTTC. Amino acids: CASSEGLYNEQFF.

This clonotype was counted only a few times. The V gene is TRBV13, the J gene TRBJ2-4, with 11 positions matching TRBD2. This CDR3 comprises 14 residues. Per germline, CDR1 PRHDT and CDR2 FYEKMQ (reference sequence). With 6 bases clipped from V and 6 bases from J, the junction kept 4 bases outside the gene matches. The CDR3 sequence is CASRYGTSGNIQYF. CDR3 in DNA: TGTGCCAGCAGATATGGGACTAGCGGAAACATTCAGTACTTC.

The DNA for the CDR3 is TGTGCCAGCAGCGAGGGACAGGGCCCCTCCTATGGCTACACCTTC. It yields the protein CASSEGQGPSYGYTF. This chain joins TRBV11-3 and TRBJ1-2; the match to TRBD1 covers 9 bases. V shed 5 bases, J shed 4 bases, and the junction held 8 bases outside the gene matches. CDR3 size: 15 residues. Looked up from germline, CDR1 is SGHNT and CDR2 is YENEEA.

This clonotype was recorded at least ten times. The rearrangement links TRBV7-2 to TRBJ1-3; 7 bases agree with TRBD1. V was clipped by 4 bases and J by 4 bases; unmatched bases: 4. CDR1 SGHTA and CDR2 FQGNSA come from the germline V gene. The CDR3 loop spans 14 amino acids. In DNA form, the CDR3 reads TGTGCCAGCAGCTATGGGACAGCCGGAAACACCATATATTTT. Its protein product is CASSYGTAGNTIYF. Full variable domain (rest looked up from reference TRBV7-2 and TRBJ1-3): GAGVSQSPSNKVTEKGKDVELRCDPISGHTALYWYRQSLGQGLEFLIYFQGNSAPDKSGLPSDRFSAERTGGSVSTLTIQRTQQEDSAVYLCASSYGTAGNTIYFGEGSWLTVV.

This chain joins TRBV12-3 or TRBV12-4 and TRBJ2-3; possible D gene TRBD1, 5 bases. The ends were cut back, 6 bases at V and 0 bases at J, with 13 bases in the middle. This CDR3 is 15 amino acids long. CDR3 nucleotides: TGTGCCAGCAGCACCGGACACCATAGCACAGATACGCAGTATTTT. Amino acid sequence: CASSTGHHSTDTQYF.

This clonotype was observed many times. The CDR3 sequence: CASIQGDRASSRYEQYF. DNA of the CDR3: TGTGCCAGCATCCAAGGGGACAGGGCCTCCTCCCGTTACGAGCAGTACTTC. The rearrangement uses TRBV28 and TRBJ2-7, with 9 positions matching TRBD1. The CDR3 is made up of 17 amino acids. Germline V CDR1 and CDR2: MDHEN, SYDVKM. With 7 bases clipped from V and 4 bases from J, the junction kept 17 bases outside the gene matches.

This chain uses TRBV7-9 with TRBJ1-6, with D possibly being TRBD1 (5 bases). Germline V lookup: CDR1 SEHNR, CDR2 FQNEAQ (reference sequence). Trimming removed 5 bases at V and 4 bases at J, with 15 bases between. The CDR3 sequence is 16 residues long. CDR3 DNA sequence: TGTGCCAGCAGCCCGGGGGGTGGGACTTATAATTCACCCCTCCACTTT. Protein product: CASSPGGGTYNSPLHF.

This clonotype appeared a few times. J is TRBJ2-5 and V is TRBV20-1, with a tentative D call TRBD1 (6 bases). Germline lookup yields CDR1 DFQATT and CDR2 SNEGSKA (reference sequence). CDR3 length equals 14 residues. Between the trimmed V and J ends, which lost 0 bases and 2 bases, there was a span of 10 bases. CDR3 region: CSARDGQRQETQYF. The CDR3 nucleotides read TGCAGTGCTAGAGACGGACAGAGACAAGAGACCCAGTACTTC.

The CDR3 DNA is TGTGCCAGCAGAGGCCAACCGGGACAGGGGAGCTCCTACGAGCAGTACTTC. Protein: CASRGQPGQGSSYEQYF. V is TRBV6-1 and J is TRBJ2-7; 10 nucleotides line up with TRBD1. Per the germline V gene, CDR1 is MNHNS and CDR2 is SASEGT. V dropped 6 bases and J dropped 0; count of bases not matched to a gene: 11. This CDR3 has 17 amino acids.

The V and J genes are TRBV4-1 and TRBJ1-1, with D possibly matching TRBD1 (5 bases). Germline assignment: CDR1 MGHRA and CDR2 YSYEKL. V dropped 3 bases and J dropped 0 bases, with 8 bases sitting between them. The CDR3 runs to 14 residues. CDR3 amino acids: CASSHGHMNTEAFF. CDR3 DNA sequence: TGCGCCAGCAGCCACGGACACATGAACACTGAAGCTTTCTTT.

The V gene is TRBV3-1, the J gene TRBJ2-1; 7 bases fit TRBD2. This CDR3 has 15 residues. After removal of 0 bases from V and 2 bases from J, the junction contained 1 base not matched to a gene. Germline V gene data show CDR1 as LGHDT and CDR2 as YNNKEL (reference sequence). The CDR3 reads CASSQDRGAYNEQFF. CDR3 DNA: TGTGCCAGCAGCCAAGATCGGGGGGCCTACAATGAGCAGTTCTTC.

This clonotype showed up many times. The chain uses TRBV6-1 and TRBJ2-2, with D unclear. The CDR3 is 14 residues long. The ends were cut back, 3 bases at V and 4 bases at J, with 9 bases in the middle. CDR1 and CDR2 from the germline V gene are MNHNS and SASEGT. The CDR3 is CASSDLRPTGELFF. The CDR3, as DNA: TGTGCCAGCAGTGACCTTCGGCCCACCGGGGAGCTGTTTTTT.

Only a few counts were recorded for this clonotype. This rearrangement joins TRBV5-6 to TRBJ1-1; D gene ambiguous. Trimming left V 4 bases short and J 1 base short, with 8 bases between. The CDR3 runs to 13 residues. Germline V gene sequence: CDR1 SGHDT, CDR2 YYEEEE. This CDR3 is CASSDGPNTEAFF. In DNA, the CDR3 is TGTGCCAGCAGCGATGGTCCGAACACTGAAGCTTTCTTT.

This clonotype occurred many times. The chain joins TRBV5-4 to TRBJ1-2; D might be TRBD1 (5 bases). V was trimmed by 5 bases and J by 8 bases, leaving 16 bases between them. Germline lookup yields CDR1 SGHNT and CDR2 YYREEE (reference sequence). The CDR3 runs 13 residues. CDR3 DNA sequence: TGTGCCAGCAGTTATTGGACAACAAACGGCTACACCTTC. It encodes CASSYWTTNGYTF.

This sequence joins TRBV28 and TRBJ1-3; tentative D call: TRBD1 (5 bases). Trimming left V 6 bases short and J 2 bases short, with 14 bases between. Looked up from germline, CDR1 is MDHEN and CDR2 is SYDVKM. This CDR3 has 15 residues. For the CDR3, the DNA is TGTGCCAGCAGCCTCATCCAGGGTGCTGGAAACACCATATATTTT. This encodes CASSLIQGAGNTIYF.

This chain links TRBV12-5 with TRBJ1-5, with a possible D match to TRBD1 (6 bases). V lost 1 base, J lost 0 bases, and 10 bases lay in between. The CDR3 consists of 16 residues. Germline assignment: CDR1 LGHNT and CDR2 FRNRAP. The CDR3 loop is CASGLGTDYSNQPQHF. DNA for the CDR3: TGTGCTAGTGGTTTGGGGACAGATTATAGCAATCAGCCCCAGCATTTT.